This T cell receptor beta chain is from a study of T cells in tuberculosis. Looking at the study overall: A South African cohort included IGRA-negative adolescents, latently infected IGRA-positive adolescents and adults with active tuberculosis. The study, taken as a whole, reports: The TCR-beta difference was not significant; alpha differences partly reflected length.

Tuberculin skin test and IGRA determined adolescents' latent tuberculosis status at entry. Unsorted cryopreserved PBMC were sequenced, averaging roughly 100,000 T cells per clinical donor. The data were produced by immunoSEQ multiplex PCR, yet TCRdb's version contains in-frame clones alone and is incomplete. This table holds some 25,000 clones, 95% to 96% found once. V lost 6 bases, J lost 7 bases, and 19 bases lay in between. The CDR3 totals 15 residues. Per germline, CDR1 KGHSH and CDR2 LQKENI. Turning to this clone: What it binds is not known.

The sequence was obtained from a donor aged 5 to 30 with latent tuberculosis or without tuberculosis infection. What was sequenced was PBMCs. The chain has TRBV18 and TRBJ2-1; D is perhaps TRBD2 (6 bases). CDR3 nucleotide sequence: TGTGCCAGCTCTCCCGGGACTCCACCCGCGAATGAGCAGTTCTTC. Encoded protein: CASSPGTPPANEQFF.